Listed below are T cell receptor beta chains from one sample, sequenced in a study of blood T cell repertoires in COVID-19. Data came from immunoSEQ multiplex PCR; TCRdb stores just in-frame clones and leaves some out. Counted here are over 120,000 clones, around 83% occurring once; the ten biggest clones make up 9.2%. Input material: PBMCs or T cells enriched from blood (not recorded which). These receptors all stem from a man aged 50 or older who had recovered from COVID-19. The CDR3 runs from the conserved cysteine through the conserved F or W. D genes are given only for firm matches. Clone size is shown for a subset of rows, as once, few, many or a class of expanded clone.

>TRBJ2-6|TRBV7-2|-|-
TGTGCCAGCAGTTACACTAGCTCTGGGGCCAACGTCCTGACTTTC
CASSYTSSGANVLTF
>TRBJ1-2|TRBV6-2/TRBV6-3|-|-
TGTGCCAGCAGTTACGGCCAGGGCAGATTTAACTATGGCTACACCTTC
CASSYGQGRFNYGYTF
>TRBJ2-7|TRBV7-2|TRBD1|-
TGTGCCAGCAGCAGTCCGGGACAGGGGTACGAGCAGTACTTC
CASSSPGQGYEQYF
>TRBJ1-1|TRBV10-2|-|-
TGCGCCAGCAGAGGATTCCCCGAGGCGAGGAACACTGAAGCTTTCTTT
CASRGFPEARNTEAFF
>TRBJ2-7|TRBV20-1|-|many
TGCAGTGCTAGAGACGGCGAGCAGTACTTC
CSARDGEQYF
>TRBJ1-5|TRBV7-2|-|-
TGTGCCAGCAGCCCCAGTATCATAAGAAGCAATCAGCCCCAGCATTTT
CASSPSIIRSNQPQHF
>TRBJ1-6|TRBV12-3/TRBV12-4|-|-
TGTGCCAGCAGTGAGGTACAGGGACCCCTCCACTTT
CASSEVQGPLHF
>TRBJ2-7|TRBV5-1|-|-
TGCGCCAGCAGCTTGGCCAGGCAGGGCTCGGGTGAGCAGTACTTC
CASSLARQGSGEQYF
>TRBJ1-2|TRBV11-2|-|once
TGTGCCAGCAGCTTAGACAGTACTAACTATGGCTACACCTTC
CASSLDSTNYGYTF
>TRBJ2-3|TRBV20-1|-|-
TGCAGTGCTAGTAGGGGGGGGGCCCCAGATACGCAGTATTTT
CSASRGGAPDTQYF
>TRBJ2-7|TRBV11-2|TRBD2|once
TGTGCCAGCAGAAGGACTAGCGGGGTGGACGAGCAGTACTTC
CASRRTSGVDEQYF
>TRBJ1-5|TRBV12-1|-|-
TGTGCCAGCAGCACAGGGACAGATCTAAATAGCAATCAGCCCCAGCATTTT
CASSTGTDLNSNQPQHF
>TRBJ1-3|TRBV10-3|-|-
TGTGCCATCAGTGGCTACCGTAGCTCTGGAAACACCATATATTTT
CAISGYRSSGNTIYF
>TRBJ1-1|TRBV7-9|-|-
TGTGCCAGCAGCTTAGGCGTAGGCGGTCTAGAAGCTTTCTTT
CASSLGVGGLEAFF
>TRBJ2-7|TRBV7-9|-|once
TGTGCCAGCAGCGCCGGTTCCTACGAGCAGTACTTC
CASSAGSYEQYF
>TRBJ2-1|TRBV5-1|TRBD2|many
TGCGCCAGCAGCTTGGAACTAGCGGGGGGGCAAGAGCAGTTCTTC
CASSLELAGGQEQFF
>TRBJ2-5|TRBV7-3|TRBD2|few
TGTGCCAGCAGCCCGGGACTAGCGGACCTCGGGAGGACCCAGTACTTC
CASSPGLADLGRTQYF
>TRBJ2-1|TRBV15|-|once
TGTGCCACCAGCAGCACAAATGAGCAGTTCTTC
CATSSTNEQFF
>TRBJ1-6|TRBV5-1|-|-
TGCGCCAGCAGCTTGGATGGGGAGGACTCACCCCTCCACTTT
CASSLDGEDSPLHF
>TRBJ1-2|TRBV4-1|TRBD1|once
TGCGCCAGCAGCCAAGTCGGACAGGGGAAGTCTGGCTACACCTTC
CASSQVGQGKSGYTF
>TRBJ1-6|TRBV9|TRBD1|-
TGTGCCAGCAGCGCCGGGACAGGGAATTCACCCCTCCACTTT
CASSAGTGNSPLHF
>TRBJ1-1|TRBV6-5|-|few
TGTGCCAGCAGACTCCAACAGGGATCTGAAGCTTTCTTT
CASRLQQGSEAFF
>TRBJ1-1|TRBV6-2/TRBV6-3|-|-
TGTGCCAGCAGCAACCGCAGGGCCTACCGCGGAGCTTTCTTT
CASSNRRAYRGAFF
>TRBJ2-5|TRBV7-9|-|few
TGTGCCAGCAGCTTTTACGTGGAGGAGACCCAGTACTTC
CASSFYVEETQYF